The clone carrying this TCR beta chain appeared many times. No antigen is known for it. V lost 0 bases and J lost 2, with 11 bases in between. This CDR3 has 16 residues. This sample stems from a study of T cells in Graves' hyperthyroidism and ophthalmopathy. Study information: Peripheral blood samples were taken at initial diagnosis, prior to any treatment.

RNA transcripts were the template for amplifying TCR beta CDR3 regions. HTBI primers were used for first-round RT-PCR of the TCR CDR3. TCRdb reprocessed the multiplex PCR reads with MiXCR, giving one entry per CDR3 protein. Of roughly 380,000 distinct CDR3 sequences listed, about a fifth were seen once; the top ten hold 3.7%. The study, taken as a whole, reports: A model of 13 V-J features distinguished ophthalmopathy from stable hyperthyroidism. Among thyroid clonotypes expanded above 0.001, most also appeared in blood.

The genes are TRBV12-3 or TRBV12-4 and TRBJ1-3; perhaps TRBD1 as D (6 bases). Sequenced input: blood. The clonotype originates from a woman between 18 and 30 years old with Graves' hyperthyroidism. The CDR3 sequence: CASSLAPTGPGNTIYF. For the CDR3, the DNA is TGTGCCAGCAGTTTAGCACCCACAGGGCCTGGAAACACCATATATTTT.